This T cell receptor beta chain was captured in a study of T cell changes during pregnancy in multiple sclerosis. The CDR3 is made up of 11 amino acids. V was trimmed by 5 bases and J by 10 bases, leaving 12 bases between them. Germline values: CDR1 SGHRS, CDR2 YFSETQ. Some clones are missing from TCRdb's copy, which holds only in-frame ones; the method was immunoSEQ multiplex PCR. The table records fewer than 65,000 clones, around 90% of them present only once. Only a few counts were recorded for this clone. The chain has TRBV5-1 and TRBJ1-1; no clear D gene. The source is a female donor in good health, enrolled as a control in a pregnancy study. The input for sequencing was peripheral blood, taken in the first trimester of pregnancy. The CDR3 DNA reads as TGCGCCAGCAGTAAGGAGGGAGTAGCTTTCTTT. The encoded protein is CASSKEGVAFF.